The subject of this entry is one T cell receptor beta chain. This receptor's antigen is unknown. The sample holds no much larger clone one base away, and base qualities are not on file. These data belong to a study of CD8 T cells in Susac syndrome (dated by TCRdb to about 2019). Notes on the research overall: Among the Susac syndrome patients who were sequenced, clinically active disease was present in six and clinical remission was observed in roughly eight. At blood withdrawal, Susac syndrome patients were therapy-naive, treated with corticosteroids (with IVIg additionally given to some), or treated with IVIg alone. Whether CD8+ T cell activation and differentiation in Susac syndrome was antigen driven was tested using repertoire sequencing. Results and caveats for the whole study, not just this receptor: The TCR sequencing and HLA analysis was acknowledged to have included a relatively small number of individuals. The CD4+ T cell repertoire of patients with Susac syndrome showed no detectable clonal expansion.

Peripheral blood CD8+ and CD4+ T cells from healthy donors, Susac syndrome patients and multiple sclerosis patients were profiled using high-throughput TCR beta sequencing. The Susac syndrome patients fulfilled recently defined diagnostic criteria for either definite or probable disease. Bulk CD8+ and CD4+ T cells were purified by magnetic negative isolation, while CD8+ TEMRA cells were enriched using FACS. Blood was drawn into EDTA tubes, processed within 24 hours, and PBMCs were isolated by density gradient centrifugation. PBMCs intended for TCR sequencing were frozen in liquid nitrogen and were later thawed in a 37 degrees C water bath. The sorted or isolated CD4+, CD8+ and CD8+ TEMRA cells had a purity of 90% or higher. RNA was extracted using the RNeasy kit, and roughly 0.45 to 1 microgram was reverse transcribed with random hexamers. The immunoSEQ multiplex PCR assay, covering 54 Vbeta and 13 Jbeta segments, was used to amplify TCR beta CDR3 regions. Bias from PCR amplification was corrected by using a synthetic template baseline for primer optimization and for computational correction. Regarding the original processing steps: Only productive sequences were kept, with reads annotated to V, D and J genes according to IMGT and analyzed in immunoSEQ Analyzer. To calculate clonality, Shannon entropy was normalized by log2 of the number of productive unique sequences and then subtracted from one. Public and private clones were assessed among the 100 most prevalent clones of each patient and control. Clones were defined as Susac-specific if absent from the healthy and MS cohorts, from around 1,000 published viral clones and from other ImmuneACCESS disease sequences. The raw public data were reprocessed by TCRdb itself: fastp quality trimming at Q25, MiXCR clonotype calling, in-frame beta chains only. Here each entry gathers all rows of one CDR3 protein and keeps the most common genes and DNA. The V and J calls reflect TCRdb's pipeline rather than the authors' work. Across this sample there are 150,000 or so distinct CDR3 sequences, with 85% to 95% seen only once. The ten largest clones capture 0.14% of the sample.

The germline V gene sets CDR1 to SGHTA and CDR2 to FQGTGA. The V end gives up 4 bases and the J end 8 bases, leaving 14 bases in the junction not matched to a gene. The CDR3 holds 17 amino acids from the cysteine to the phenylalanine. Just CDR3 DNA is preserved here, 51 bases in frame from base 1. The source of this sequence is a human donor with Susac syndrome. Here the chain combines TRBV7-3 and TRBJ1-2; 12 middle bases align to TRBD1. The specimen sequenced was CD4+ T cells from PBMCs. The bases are TGTGCCAGCAGCTCCTCGGGGACAGGGGGCGCCCGGGAAGGCTACACCTTC. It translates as CASSSSGTGGAREGYTF.